This T cell receptor (beta chain) is from a study of blood T cell repertoires in COVID-19 (dated by TCRdb to between 2020 and 2021). Context from the whole study: Samples from collaborators originated in the United States, Italy and Spain and spanned both the acute and convalescent phases of COVID-19. The material from the prospective study consisted of cDNA or gDNA derived from T cells, B-cell-depleted T cells, or PBMCs. The dataset comprised deeply sampled blood TCRbeta repertoires from subjects exposed to, actively infected with, or recovered from COVID-19. The repertoires were made available in a free public database intended to serve as a resource for research on the immune response to SARS-CoV-2. Samples were obtained from the ongoing ImmuneRACE study (first 160 participants) and from 950 to 1,500 subjects provided by 6 global collaborators. Sample metadata almost always included a de-identified subject ID, COVID-19 status, age in years and sex. Where available, HLA class I and class II types were taken from metadata supplied by the sample provider and were not determined by assay-based typing.

Each collaborating institution followed its own protocols to collect whole blood in K2EDTA tubes. For TCRbeta analysis, collaborator samples were shipped as frozen whole blood, as isolated PBMCs, or as DNA extracted from either sample type. The paper as a whole reports these results and caveats: The quantity of clinical and demographic metadata differed by source and by participant and was supplied without curation.

The immunoSEQ Assay, a bias-controlled multiplex PCR, was used to amplify TCRbeta CDR3 regions from genomic DNA. In the paper's pipeline: Within the assay, amplification of reference gene primers was used to estimate how many nucleated cells each sample contained. To quantify the absolute abundance of each unique TCRbeta CDR3 rearrangement, sequence reads were collapsed and filtered. For each sample, productive Simpson clonality was calculated by taking the square root of Simpson's diversity index across productive rearrangements. TCRdb limited this immuneACCESS table to in-frame rearrangements with V and J called. A share of clones is missing; checked studies link under half to unresolved V genes, and the rest is unexplained. V and J calls and clone size come straight from that table; D and trimming were deduced from the DNA. The sample table lists tens of thousands of clones, roughly 80% of them with a count of one. About 9.3% of the sample comes from the top ten.

The germline V gene specifies SGHDT as CDR1 and YYEEEE as CDR2. V has 4 bases trimmed and J has 6 bases trimmed; junction bases matching no gene number 12. Including cysteine and phenylalanine, the CDR3 has 16 amino acids. Kept here is only the CDR3 DNA, which spans 48 bases and is read in frame from base 1. To note about this clone: Its antigen is not yet known. The sample holds no much larger clone one base away, and base qualities are not on file.

Sequencing was carried out using peripheral blood. The TCR comes from a man at least 80 years old with active COVID-19. The chain uses TRBV5-6 and TRBJ2-7, with 11 bases matching TRBD1. The DNA is TGTGCCAGCAGCCCTCGTCCTGGACAGGGGGCTTTCGAGCAGTACTTC. Protein translation: CASSPRPGQGAFEQYF.